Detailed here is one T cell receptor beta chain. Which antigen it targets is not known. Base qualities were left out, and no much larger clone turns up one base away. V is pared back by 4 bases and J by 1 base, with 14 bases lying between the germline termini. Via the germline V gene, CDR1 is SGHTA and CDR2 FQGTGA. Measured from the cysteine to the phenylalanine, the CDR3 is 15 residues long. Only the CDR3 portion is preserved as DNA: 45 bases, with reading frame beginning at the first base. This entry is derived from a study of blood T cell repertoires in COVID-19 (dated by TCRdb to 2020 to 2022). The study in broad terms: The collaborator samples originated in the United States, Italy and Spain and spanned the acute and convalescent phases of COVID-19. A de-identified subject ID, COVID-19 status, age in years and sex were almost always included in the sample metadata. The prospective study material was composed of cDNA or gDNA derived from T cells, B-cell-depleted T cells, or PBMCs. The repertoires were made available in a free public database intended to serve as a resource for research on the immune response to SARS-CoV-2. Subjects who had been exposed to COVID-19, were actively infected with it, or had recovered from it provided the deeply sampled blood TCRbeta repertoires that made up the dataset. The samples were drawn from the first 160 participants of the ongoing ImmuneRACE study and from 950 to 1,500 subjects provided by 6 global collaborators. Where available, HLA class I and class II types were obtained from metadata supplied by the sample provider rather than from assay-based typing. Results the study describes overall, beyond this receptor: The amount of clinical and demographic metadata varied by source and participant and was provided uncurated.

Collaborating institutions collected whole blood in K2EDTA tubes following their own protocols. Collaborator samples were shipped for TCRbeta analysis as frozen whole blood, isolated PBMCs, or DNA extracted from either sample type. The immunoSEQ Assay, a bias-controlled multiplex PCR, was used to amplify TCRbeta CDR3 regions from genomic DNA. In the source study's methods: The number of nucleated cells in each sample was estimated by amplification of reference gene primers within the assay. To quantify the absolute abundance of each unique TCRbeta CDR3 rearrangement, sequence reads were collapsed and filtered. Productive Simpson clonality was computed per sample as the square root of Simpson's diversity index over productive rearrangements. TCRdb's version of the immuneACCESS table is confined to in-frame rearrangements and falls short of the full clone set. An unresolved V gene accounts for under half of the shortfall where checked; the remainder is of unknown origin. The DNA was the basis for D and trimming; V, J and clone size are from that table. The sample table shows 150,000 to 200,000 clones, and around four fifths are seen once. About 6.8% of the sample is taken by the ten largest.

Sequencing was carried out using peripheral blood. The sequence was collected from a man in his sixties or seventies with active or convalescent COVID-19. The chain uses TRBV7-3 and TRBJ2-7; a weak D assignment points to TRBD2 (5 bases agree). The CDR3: CASSSPIGSSYEQYF. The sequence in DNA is TGTGCCAGCAGCTCTCCCATAGGGAGTTCCTACGAGCAGTACTTC.